The present T cell receptor beta chain was sequenced within a study of graft-versus-host responses after intestinal transplantation. Looking at the study overall: Every recipient had anti-thymocyte globulin induction and roughly 3 years of tacrolimus plus steroids. Study-wide points: GvH clones occurred in recipient marrow; some first appeared in ileum or blood.

CDR1 and CDR2 from the germline V gene are SEHNR and FQNEAQ (reference sequence). V dropped 5 bases and J dropped 8; count of bases not matched to a gene: 7. The CDR3 is made up of 13 amino acids. Assay used: immunoSEQ multiplex PCR; TCRdb lists only in-frame clones, some missing. Of roughly 120,000 clones in the sample, roughly 95% were seen once. As regards this clone: Its antigen remains unknown.

This sequence originates from a human donor who received an intestinal transplant. Specimen: unstimulated CD8+ T cells sorted from spleen or lymph node cells, collected before intestinal transplant. This chain uses TRBV7-9 with TRBJ2-3, with 7 bases that match TRBD2. CDR3 DNA: TGTGCCAGCAGCCGACTAGCAGAAGCTACGCAGTATTTT. Its protein product is CASSRLAEATQYF.